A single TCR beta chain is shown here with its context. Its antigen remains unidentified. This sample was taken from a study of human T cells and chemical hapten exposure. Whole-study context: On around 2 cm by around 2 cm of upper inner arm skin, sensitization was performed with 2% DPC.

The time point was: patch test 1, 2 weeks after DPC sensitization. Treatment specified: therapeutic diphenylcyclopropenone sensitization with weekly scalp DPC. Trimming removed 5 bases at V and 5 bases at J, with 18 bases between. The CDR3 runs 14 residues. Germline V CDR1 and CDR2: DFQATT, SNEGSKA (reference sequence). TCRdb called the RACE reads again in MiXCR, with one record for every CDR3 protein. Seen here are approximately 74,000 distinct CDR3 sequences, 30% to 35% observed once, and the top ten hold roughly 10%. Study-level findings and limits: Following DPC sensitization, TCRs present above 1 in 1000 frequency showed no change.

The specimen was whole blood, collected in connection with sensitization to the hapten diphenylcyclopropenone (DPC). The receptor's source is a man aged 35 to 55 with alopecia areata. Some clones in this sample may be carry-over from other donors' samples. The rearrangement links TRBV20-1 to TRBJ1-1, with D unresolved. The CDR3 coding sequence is TGCAGTGCTCACTTCGCAGGTCTGGGGACTGAAGCTTTCTTT. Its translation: CSAHFAGLGTEAFF.